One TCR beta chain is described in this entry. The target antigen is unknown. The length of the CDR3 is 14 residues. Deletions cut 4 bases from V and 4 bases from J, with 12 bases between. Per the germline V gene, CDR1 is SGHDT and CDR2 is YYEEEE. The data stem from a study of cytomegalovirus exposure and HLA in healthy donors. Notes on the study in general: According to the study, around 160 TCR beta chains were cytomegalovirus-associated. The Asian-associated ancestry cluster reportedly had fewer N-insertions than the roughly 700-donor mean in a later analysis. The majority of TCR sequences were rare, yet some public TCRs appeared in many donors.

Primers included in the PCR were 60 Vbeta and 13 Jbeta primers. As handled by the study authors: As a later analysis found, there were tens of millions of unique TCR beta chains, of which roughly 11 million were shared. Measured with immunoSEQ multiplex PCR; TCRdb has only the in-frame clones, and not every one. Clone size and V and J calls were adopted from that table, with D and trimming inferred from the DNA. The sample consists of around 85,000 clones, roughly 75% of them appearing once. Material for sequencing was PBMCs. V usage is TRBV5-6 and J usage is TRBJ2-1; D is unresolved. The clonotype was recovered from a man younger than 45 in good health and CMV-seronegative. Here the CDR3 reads CASSQIARYNEQFF. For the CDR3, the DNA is TGTGCCAGCAGCCAAATTGCCCGGTACAATGAGCAGTTCTTC.